The T cell receptor (beta chain) described here comes from a study of read filtering for tumor transcriptome and immune sequencing. For the study at large: Patients were 17 male and around 15 female, mean age 65.9 years, range about 47 to 85.

Germline V CDR1 and CDR2: SGHVS, FQNEAQ. Trimming removed 0 bases at V and 9 bases at J, with 17 bases between. This CDR3 has 16 amino acids. The sample holds many counts of this clonotype. Molecular barcoded adaptors covering alpha/delta and beta/gamma chains were used on 400 to 450 ng RNA. TCRdb itself ran the reads through MiXCR, one entry per CDR3 protein. The table has about 58,000 distinct CDR3 sequences, roughly 12% seen once; the top ten hold 16%. The specimen sequenced was a population of CD138-negative cells sorted from bone marrow. This sequence joins TRBV7-8 and TRBJ2-2, with a weak D call TRBD1 (6 bases). The TCR originated in a donor over 35 with multiple myeloma. CDR3 sequence: CASSLAQGPGRRELFF. CDR3 DNA: TGTGCCAGCAGCTTAGCCCAGGGGCCGGGCCGCCGGGAGCTGTTTTTT.